The 24 T cell receptor beta chains below were found in one sample sequenced in a study of T cell repertoires in cytomegalovirus infection. TCRdb itself ran the reads through MiXCR, one entry per CDR3 protein. The sample contains about 830,000 distinct CDR3 sequences, approximately 30% of which appear only once. Their recognized antigens are unknown. This specimen consisted of cultured CD8+ T cells from PBMCs, obtained from culture after CMV antigen stimulation. These receptors came from a human donor in good health (CMV status not recorded). Some clones in this sample may be carry-over from other donors' samples.

The CDR3 DNA is TGTGCCAGCCTGGACCTTGACAGGAATGAAAAACTGTTTTTT. Protein product: CASLDLDRNEKLFF. The chain links TRBV6-2 or TRBV6-3 to TRBJ1-4, with a tentative D call TRBD1 (6 bases). CDR1 and CDR2 (germline): MNHEY, SVGEGT. With 8 bases removed from V and 5 bases from J, the gap between germline ends came to 15 bases. The length of the CDR3 is 14 residues.

The chain joins TRBV27 to TRBJ1-6; TRBD1 is a possible D gene (5 bases). CDR1 is MNHEY and CDR2 is SMNVEV in the germline V gene (reference sequence). CDR3 length: 16 amino acids. Trimming left V 4 bases short and J 0 bases short, with 10 bases between. The CDR3: CASSWGDPSYNSPLHF. CDR3 coding DNA: TGTGCCAGCAGTTGGGGGGACCCCTCCTATAATTCACCCCTCCACTTT.

The table lists this clonotype with many counts. V usage is TRBV12-3 or TRBV12-4 and J usage is TRBJ2-7; unclear D gene. The CDR3 is made up of 13 amino acids. Trimming shortened V by 5 bases and J by 4 bases, and 12 bases separated the two germline ends. The CDR3 DNA follows: TGTGCCAGCAGTCTAACTCGAGGATACGAGCAGTACGTC. Protein sequence: CASSLTRGYEQYV.

The chain recombines TRBV9 with TRBJ2-3; no definite D call. From germline, CDR1 is SGDLS and CDR2 YYNGEE. The CDR3 sequence is 14 residues long. V lost 4 bases to trimming and J lost 1 base, with 10 bases between them. CDR3 loop: CASSTTKRTDTQYF. In nucleotides, the CDR3 is TGTGCCAGCAGCACGACCAAACGCACAGATACGCAGTATTTT.

This clonotype was seen more than once but under ten times. The chain is built from TRBV27 and TRBJ2-2; D may correspond to TRBD1 or TRBD2 (5 bases each). Germline CDR1 MNHEY, CDR2 SMNVEV (reference sequence). The V end lost 4 bases, the J end lost 3 bases, and 15 bases lay between the germline ends. CDR3 length: 16 residues. CDR3 residues: CASSSQGRSDTGELFF. CDR3 in DNA: TGTGCCAGCAGTTCGCAGGGACGATCAGACACCGGGGAGCTGTTTTTT.

This clonotype was detected ten times or more. This chain links TRBV6-5 with TRBJ1-2; 7 bases fit TRBD1. The V gene end was trimmed by 2 bases and the J gene end by 4 bases; junction bases not matched to a gene: 1. The V gene's germline CDR1 is MNHEY and CDR2 SVGAGI. The CDR3 runs to 13 residues. CDR3 amino acids: CASSYRQGYGYTF. The CDR3 nucleotides read TGTGCCAGCAGTTACAGACAGGGCTATGGCTACACCTTC.

V and J are TRBV7-2 and TRBJ1-4; the match to TRBD1 covers 8 bases. Germline CDR1 SGHTA, CDR2 FQGNSA. The CDR3 is made up of 15 amino acids. V trimming: 1 base; J trimming: 6 bases; junction bases outside the gene matches: 4. CDR3 amino acids: CASSLVGQGDEKLFF. Written as DNA, the CDR3 is TGTGCCAGCAGCTTAGTAGGACAGGGTGATGAAAAACTGTTTTTT.

This chain links TRBV4-3 with TRBJ2-1; D unclear. This CDR3 has 17 residues. Per the germline V gene, CDR1 is LGHNA and CDR2 is YSLEER. Between the trimmed V and J ends, which lost 0 bases and 0 bases, there was a span of 12 bases. The CDR3 protein is CASSQDSPAGSYNEQFF. The DNA of the CDR3 is TGCGCCAGCAGCCAAGATTCACCCGCCGGCTCCTACAATGAGCAGTTCTTC.

This clonotype was detected ten times or more. V usage is TRBV7-8 and J usage is TRBJ2-2, with TRBD1 identical over 11 bases. Germline CDR1 and CDR2: SGHVS and FQNEAQ. The J segment lost 5 bases and the V segment lost 5 bases, leaving 7 bases of the junction unmatched. The CDR3 sequence is 16 residues long. DNA of the CDR3: TGTGCCAGCAGCCGGACAGGGGGCCTCTTTACCGGGGAGCTGTTTTTT. Translating gives CASSRTGGLFTGELFF.

The chain carries TRBV6-2 or TRBV6-3 and TRBJ2-1; 8 bases fit TRBD1. This CDR3 has 14 amino acids. J was trimmed by 10 bases and V by 5 bases; bases with no gene match: 10. Germline values: CDR1 MNHEY, CDR2 SVGEGT. In DNA form, the CDR3 reads TGTGCCAGCAGTAATCGAGACAGGGGAGGCGAGCAGTTCTTC. Encoded protein: CASSNRDRGGEQFF.

The CDR3 nucleotides are TGTGCCAGCAGCTTTTGGGGGGGCGGGGACAATGAGCAGTTCTTC. Its protein product is CASSFWGGGDNEQFF. The J gene is TRBJ2-1, the V gene TRBV5-8; D perhaps matches TRBD2 (7 bases). Germline V gene sequence: CDR1 SGHTS, CDR2 YDEGEE. The CDR3 covers 15 residues. Trimming took off 2 bases at V and 5 bases at J, with 14 bases between the two ends.

This clonotype was counted many times. The rearrangement links TRBV12-3 or TRBV12-4 to TRBJ2-3; weak D call: TRBD2 (5 bases). V lost 3 bases to trimming and J lost 4 bases, with 8 bases between them. This CDR3 comprises 13 residues. The CDR3 nucleotides are TGTGCCAGCAGTTTGGGAGATGCAGATACGCAGTATTTT. This encodes CASSLGDADTQYF.

The V and J genes are TRBV6-1 and TRBJ1-2; D is uncertain. Deletions cut 6 bases from V and 3 bases from J, with 11 bases between. The CDR3 has 13 residues. From germline, CDR1 is MNHNS and CDR2 SASEGT. The CDR3 here is CASRMDFDYGYTF. In DNA form, the CDR3 reads TGTGCCAGCAGGATGGACTTCGACTATGGCTACACCTTC.

The chain has TRBV29-1 and TRBJ1-2, with 8 bases fitting TRBD1. Germline V lookup: CDR1 SQVTM, CDR2 ANQGSEA. V was clipped by 3 bases and J by 6 bases; unmatched bases: 9. CDR3 length: 14 residues. CDR3 residues: CSVDLDREGHGYTF. CDR3 DNA: TGCAGCGTTGATCTGGACAGGGAGGGTCATGGCTACACCTTC.

This clonotype was counted between two and nine times. The chain couples TRBV12-3 or TRBV12-4 to TRBJ2-5; D remains unclear. V gave up 4 bases and J gave up 9 bases, with 21 bases separating them. This CDR3 contains 15 residues. The CDR3: CASSSGPGPGAAQYF. The CDR3 DNA follows: TGTGCCAGCAGTTCCGGACCGGGCCCCGGCGCGGCCCAGTACTTC.

The CDR3, as DNA: TGTGCCAGCAAGGACGGGGAAAAACTGTTTTTT. It translates to CASKDGEKLFF. This rearrangement joins TRBV6-6 to TRBJ1-4; D is unclear. This CDR3 comprises 11 residues. V was clipped by 7 bases and J by 8 bases, with 8 bases between them. The germline V gene encodes CDR1 MNHNY and CDR2 SVGAGI (reference sequence).

The chain uses TRBV7-9 and TRBJ1-2; D is perhaps TRBD1 (5 bases). The V end was cut by 3 bases, the J end by 2 bases, with 10 bases between. The CDR3 consists of 14 residues. CDR1 is SEHNR, CDR2 FQNEAQ, per germline (reference sequence). This CDR3 is CASSFSGVNYGYTF. The CDR3 bases are TGTGCCAGCAGCTTCTCGGGGGTGAACTATGGCTACACCTTC.

This clonotype has a single count. The chain is built from TRBV2 and TRBJ1-5; D unclear. The CDR3 contains 16 residues. Germline V CDR1 and CDR2: SNHLY, FYNNEI. V lost 2 bases to trimming and J lost 3 bases, with 14 bases between them. The CDR3 is CASSELWTNDNQPQHF. The CDR3 region has the DNA TGTGCCAGCAGTGAATTATGGACTAACGACAATCAGCCCCAGCATTTT.

This clonotype was counted many times. The V gene is TRBV5-1, the J gene TRBJ1-1, with D hard to call. The CDR3 covers 15 residues. V gave up 3 bases and J gave up 0 bases, with 12 bases separating them. Germline V gene lookup returns CDR1 SGHRS and CDR2 YFSETQ. Here the CDR3 DNA reads TGCGCCAGCAGCTGGTGGTACAGCATGAACACTGAAGCTTTCTTT. This gives the protein CASSWWYSMNTEAFF. Complete variable domain (other parts from reference TRBV5-1 and TRBJ1-1): KAGVTQTPRYLIKTRGQQVTLSCSPISGHRSVSWYQQTPGQGLQFLFEYFSETQRNKGNFPGRFSGRQFSNSRSEMNVSTLELGDSALYLCASSWWYSMNTEAFFGQGTRLTVV.

This chain links TRBV4-1 with TRBJ2-1; 9 bases are shared with TRBD1. The CDR3 has 16 amino acids. Germline lookup yields CDR1 MGHRA and CDR2 YSYEKL. V shed 1 base and J 7 bases; nucleotides not matched to a gene: 8. Written as DNA, the CDR3 is TGCGCCAGCAGCCAAGCGGGGACAGGGATTTTAAATGAGCAGTTCTTC. Its protein is CASSQAGTGILNEQFF.

This clonotype has just a few counts. The rearrangement joins TRBV19 to TRBJ2-1; D call uncertain. V was trimmed by 6 bases and J by 0 bases, leaving 9 bases between them. Germline V gives CDR1 LNHDA, CDR2 SQIVND (reference sequence). CDR3 length equals 14 residues. CDR3 loop: CASSPEASYNEQFF. The CDR3 DNA is TGTGCCAGTAGCCCGGAAGCCTCCTACAATGAGCAGTTCTTC.

The chain employs TRBV6-6 and TRBJ1-1; D not resolved. CDR1 is MNHNY, CDR2 SVGAGI, per germline (reference sequence). The germline V and J ends were trimmed by 0 bases and 1 base, with 15 bases remaining between them. CDR3 length: 17 residues. The CDR3 loop is CASSYSNGEVRNTEAFF. In nucleotides, the CDR3 is TGTGCCAGCAGTTACTCGAACGGGGAAGTCCGGAACACTGAAGCTTTCTTT.

This clonotype was counted between two and nine times. The rearrangement joins TRBV20-1 to TRBJ2-5; 7 bases align to TRBD1. CDR1 is DFQATT and CDR2 is SNEGSKA in the germline V gene (reference sequence). The CDR3 totals 15 residues. V lost 2 bases and J lost 5; bases outside the gene matches: 11. CDR3 sequence (DNA): TGCAGTGCTAGACGGGACAGATGGGTAGGGGAGACCCAGTACTTC. Encoded protein: CSARRDRWVGETQYF.

The chain is built from TRBV4-1 and TRBJ2-1, with D perhaps TRBD1 (6 bases). Per germline, CDR1 MGHRA and CDR2 YSYEKL. V lost 4 bases and J lost 12, with 13 bases in between. There are 12 residues in the CDR3. The chain's CDR3 is CASSLNTQGQFF. CDR3 DNA sequence: TGCGCCAGCAGCCTGAACACACAGGGGCAGTTCTTC.